This T cell receptor (beta chain) is drawn from a study of T cells in Graves' hyperthyroidism and ophthalmopathy. Findings and limits, study-wide: Ophthalmopathy was distinguished from stable hyperthyroidism by 13 V-J signatures.

Exclusions: uncontrolled infection, other autoimmune disease, pregnancy, lactation. V lost 10 bases to trimming and J lost 2 bases, with 13 bases between them. This CDR3 is 13 amino acids long. CDR1 MDHEN and CDR2 SYDVKM come from the germline V gene. The TCR beta CDR3 regions underwent amplification using RNA transcripts as the source. Carried out on the TCR CDR3, a first-round RT-PCR used the HTBI primer set. From the multiplex PCR reads, TCRdb called clonotypes with MiXCR, one entry per CDR3 protein. The table lists some 560,000 distinct CDR3 sequences, around 13% of them singletons. This clonotype was seen at least ten times. The antigen is unknown.

The clonotype was recovered from a woman aged 40 to 50 with Graves' hyperthyroidism. The sequenced material came from blood. This chain connects TRBV28 to TRBJ2-3; TRBD1 or TRBD2 may be the D gene (5 bases each). CDR3 in DNA: TGTGCCAACCGGGACCCTTTCACAGATACGCAGTATTTT. Amino acid sequence: CANRDPFTDTQYF. The full variable domain, with the rest looked up from reference TRBV28 and TRBJ2-3, is DVKVTQSSRYLVKRTGEKVFLECVQDMDHENMFWYRQDPGLGLRLIYFSYDVKMKEKGDIPEGYSVSREKKERFSLILESASTNQTSMYLCANRDPFTDTQYFGPGTRLTVL.